The 11 T cell receptor beta chains listed next were all sequenced from one sample in a study of blood T cell repertoires in COVID-19. Using immunoSEQ multiplex PCR, the repertoire was profiled, and TCRdb retains in-frame clones only, with some absent. The sample includes 300,000 to 350,000 clones, 85% to 95% of them seen just once. Source material: PBMCs or T cells enriched from blood (not recorded which). These receptors all come from a woman in her 30s who had been exposed to COVID-19.

V gene TRBV4-1 combines with J gene TRBJ1-4, with no clear D. There are 16 residues in the CDR3. From germline, CDR1 is MGHRA and CDR2 YSYEKL. V was trimmed by 0 bases and J by 1 base, leaving 9 bases between them. Written as DNA, the CDR3 is TGCGCCAGCAGCCAAGATTCTCACAGAACTAATGAAAAACTGTTTTTT. This codes for CASSQDSHRTNEKLFF.

V gene TRBV27 combines with J gene TRBJ1-1; 8 nucleotides line up with TRBD1. Trimming at V came to 2 bases and at J to 4 bases, leaving 9 bases not matched to a gene. This CDR3 has 16 residues. CDR1 is MNHEY, CDR2 SMNVEV, per germline (reference sequence). In DNA form, the CDR3 reads TGTGCCAGCAGTTTAACCCTGACAGGGGCGGTCACTGAAGCTTTCTTT. Amino acids: CASSLTLTGAVTEAFF.

The chain uses TRBV28 and TRBJ1-5, with 7 nucleotides matching TRBD1. The CDR3 spans 16 residues. Trimming cost V 5 bases and J 2 bases; bases outside gene matches: 9. Germline CDR1 reads MDHEN; CDR2 reads SYDVKM. The CDR3: CASSNFQGGGNQPQHF. The CDR3 nucleotides are TGTGCCAGCAGTAATTTCCAGGGGGGAGGCAATCAGCCCCAGCATTTT.

The chain couples TRBV7-2 to TRBJ1-5, with D possibly being TRBD1 (5 bases). Germline V gene sequence: CDR1 SGHTA, CDR2 FQGNSA. The CDR3 sequence is 15 residues long. V was shortened by 5 bases and J by 1 base, with 12 bases between the two germline ends. For the CDR3, the DNA is TGTGCCAGCAGCCGGGTCGGGGGGAGCAATCAGCCCCAGCATTTT. As protein: CASSRVGGSNQPQHF. The variable domain in full, completed from reference TRBV7-2 and TRBJ1-5, reads GAGVSQSPSNKVTEKGKDVELRCDPISGHTALYWYRQSLGQGLEFLIYFQGNSAPDKSGLPSDRFSAERTGGSVSTLTIQRTQQEDSAVYLCASSRVGGSNQPQHFGDGTRLSIL.

The chain has TRBV6-4 and TRBJ2-7; a possible D gene is TRBD1 (5 bases). V lost 10 bases and J lost 5, with 15 bases in between. The CDR3 runs to 12 residues. Germline values: CDR1 MRHNA, CDR2 SNTAGT. This CDR3 reads CAIGAVGNEQYF. In nucleotides, the CDR3 is TGTGCCATTGGGGCCGTTGGAAACGAGCAGTACTTC.

DNA for the CDR3: TGCGCCAGCAGCTTAACTAGAGGTTCCTACAATGAGCAGTTCTTC. Residues: CASSLTRGSYNEQFF. V usage is TRBV5-1 and J usage is TRBJ2-1; D is perhaps TRBD2 (5 bases). The germline V and J ends were trimmed by 2 bases and 1 base, with 10 bases remaining between them. The V gene's germline CDR1 is SGHRS and CDR2 YFSETQ. There are 15 residues in the CDR3.

The chain links TRBV4-2 to TRBJ2-2; D may be TRBD1 (5 bases). Germline loops: CDR1 LGHNA, CDR2 YNFKEQ. The CDR3 consists of 14 residues. Trimming left V 2 bases short and J 7 bases short, with 11 bases between. CDR3 sequence: CASSQTQVDGELFF. CDR3 nucleotide sequence: TGTGCCAGCAGCCAAACACAGGTCGACGGGGAGCTGTTTTTT.

A note on this clone: The sample carries other DNA sequences with the same CDR3. The rearrangement uses TRBV9 and TRBJ1-1; D ambiguous. V was shortened by 3 bases and J by 3 bases, with 3 bases between the two germline ends. The CDR3 consists of 11 residues. The germline gives CDR1 SGDLS, CDR2 YYNGEE. The CDR3 region is CASSADTEAFF. The CDR3 DNA is TGTGCCAGCAGCGCGGACACTGAAGCTTTCTTT.

Notes on this clone: This same CDR3 is encoded by further DNA sequences in the sample. V and J are TRBV9 and TRBJ1-1; D call uncertain. This CDR3 is 13 amino acids long. Germline values: CDR1 SGDLS, CDR2 YYNGEE. Trimming cost V 2 bases and J 1 base, with 6 bases left between them. The CDR3 is CASSVDSNTEAFF. DNA for the CDR3: TGTGCCAGCAGCGTTGACTCGAACACTGAAGCTTTCTTT.

This sequence joins TRBV7-6 and TRBJ1-3, with 11 positions matching TRBD1. The germline V gene has CDR1 SGHVS and CDR2 FNYEAQ. This CDR3 is built from 20 residues. V gave up 0 bases and J gave up 0 bases; unmatched junction bases: 10. CDR3 region: CASSLAPGTGGSSSGNTIYF. CDR3 nucleotide sequence: TGTGCCAGCAGCTTAGCGCCCGGGACAGGGGGATCCAGCTCTGGAAACACCATATATTTT.

The sample holds a few counts of this clone. The gene calls are TRBV4-1 and TRBJ2-2, with a weak D call TRBD2 (5 bases). The ends were cut back, 1 base at V and 4 bases at J, with 10 bases in the middle. From germline, CDR1 is MGHRA and CDR2 YSYEKL. This CDR3 is 15 amino acids long. The CDR3 loop reads CASSQGGLGTGELFF. As DNA, the CDR3 is TGCGCCAGCAGCCAAGGAGGGCTGGGCACCGGGGAGCTGTTTTTT.